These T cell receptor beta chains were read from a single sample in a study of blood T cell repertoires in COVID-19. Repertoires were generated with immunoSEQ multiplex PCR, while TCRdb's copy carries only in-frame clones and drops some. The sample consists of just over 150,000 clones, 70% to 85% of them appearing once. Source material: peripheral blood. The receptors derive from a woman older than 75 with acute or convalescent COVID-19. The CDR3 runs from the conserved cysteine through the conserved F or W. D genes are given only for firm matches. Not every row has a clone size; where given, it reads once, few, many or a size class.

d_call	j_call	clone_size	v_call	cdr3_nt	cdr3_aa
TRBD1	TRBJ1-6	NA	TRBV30	TGTGCCTGGAGTAGGCCGGACAGGGGGAATTCACCCCTCCACTTT	CAWSRPDRGNSPLHF
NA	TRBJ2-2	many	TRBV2	TGTGCCAGCAGGGCTAGTAATAGTGGCACCGGGGAGCTGTTTTTT	CASRASNSGTGELFF
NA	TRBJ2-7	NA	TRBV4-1	TGCGCCAGCACCCCCCTACCGACTGGAAGCCCTCTCTACGAGCAGTACTTC	CASTPLPTGSPLYEQYF
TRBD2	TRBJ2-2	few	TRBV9	TGTGCCAGCAGCGTAGTTGATAGCGGGAGGGCCTATGGTGACGGGGAGCTGTTTTTT	CASSVVDSGRAYGDGELFF
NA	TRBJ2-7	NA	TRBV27	TGTGCCAGCAGAAAAATCGGAGGGACCTCCTACGAGCAGTACTTC	CASRKIGGTSYEQYF
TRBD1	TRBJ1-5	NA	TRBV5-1	TGCGCCAGCAGCTTGGGTACAGGGGTTCTAGAGCCCCAGCATTTT	CASSLGTGVLEPQHF
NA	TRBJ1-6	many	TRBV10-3	TGTGCCAGCCGGGACAAGGAGTTTCCCCTCCACTTT	CASRDKEFPLHF
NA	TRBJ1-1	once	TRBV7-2	TGTGCCAGCAGCTCCCCACGACAGATATTCGGTGAAGCTTTCTTT	CASSSPRQIFGEAFF
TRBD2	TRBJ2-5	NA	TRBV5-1	TGCGCCAGCACCCTAGCGGGGAAAGAGACCCAGTACTTC	CASTLAGKETQYF
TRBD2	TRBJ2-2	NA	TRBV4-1	TGCGCCAGCAGCCCAGGACTAGCGGGAGTCACCGGGGAGCTGTTTTTT	CASSPGLAGVTGELFF
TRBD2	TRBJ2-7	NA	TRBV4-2	TGTGCCAGCAGCCAAGATCGTGGGACTACATACGAGCAGTACTTC	CASSQDRGTTYEQYF
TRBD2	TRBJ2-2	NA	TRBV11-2	TGTGCCAGCAGCTTAACTAGCGGGAAGCCCGGGGAGCTGTTTTTT	CASSLTSGKPGELFF
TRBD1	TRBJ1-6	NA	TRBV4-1	TGCGCCAGCAGCAGGGGACAGGGAGGTTCACCCCTCCACTTT	CASSRGQGGSPLHF